Following are 10 T cell receptor beta chains from one sample sequenced in a study of blood T cell repertoires in COVID-19. Clones were read by immunoSEQ multiplex PCR, and TCRdb kept only the in-frame ones, dropping some. The sample contains 150,000 to 200,000 clones, roughly 79% of which appear only once. Sequencing was carried out using peripheral blood. These receptors originate from a woman older than 75 with COVID-19, enrolled during active disease.

V usage is TRBV4-2 and J usage is TRBJ1-2; D remains ambiguous. The CDR3 length is 17 residues. The V gene's germline CDR1 is LGHNA and CDR2 YNFKEQ. Trimming removed 1 base from V and 4 bases from J, with 19 bases in between. CDR3 coding DNA: TGTGCCAGCAGCCAAGTTGGGGAGGTGAAGGAAAGCTATGGCTACACCTTC. Translated: CASSQVGEVKESYGYTF.

CDR3 residues: CASSRRRVSGRADTGELFF. The CDR3 DNA sequence: TGTGCCAGCAGCCGGAGGAGGGTTAGCGGGAGGGCCGACACCGGGGAGCTGTTTTTT. J is TRBJ2-2 and V is TRBV7-9; the match to TRBD2 covers 11 bases. Unmatched junction bases numbered 14, after V lost 5 bases and J lost 3 bases. Per germline, CDR1 SEHNR and CDR2 FQNEAQ (reference sequence). The CDR3 length is 19 residues.

The rearrangement uses TRBV5-4 and TRBJ2-1; perhaps TRBD1 as D (7 bases). Trimming cost V 4 bases and J 5 bases, with 13 bases left between them. CDR3 length: 14 amino acids. Germline V CDR1 and CDR2: SGHNT, YYREEE (reference sequence). The CDR3 here is CASSPGGSDNEQFF. In DNA, the CDR3 is TGTGCCAGCAGCCCAGGGGGGTCAGACAATGAGCAGTTCTTC.

The DNA for the CDR3 is TGTGCCACCAGTGACCATACAGGGGGATTAGGAGGCTACACCTTC. Amino acids: CATSDHTGGLGGYTF. The chain combines TRBV24-1 with TRBJ1-2, with 8 positions matching TRBD1. This CDR3 spans 15 amino acids. V trimming: 4 bases; J trimming: 8 bases; junction bases outside the gene matches: 11. Germline CDR1 and CDR2: KGHDR and SFDVKD.

The chain combines TRBV5-8 with TRBJ1-2; possibly TRBD1 for D (5 bases). The CDR3 has 14 residues. The V and J ends lost 5 bases and 4 bases respectively, with 15 bases between them. Germline CDR1 is SGHTS and CDR2 is YDEGEE. DNA of the CDR3: TGTGCCAGCAGGGGGCTCGATGGGGTCTATGGCTACACCTTC. Encoded protein: CASRGLDGVYGYTF.

The chain combines TRBV28 with TRBJ2-7; TRBD2 agrees at 11 bases. V shed 6 bases, J shed 0 bases, and the junction held 10 bases outside the gene matches. CDR1 and CDR2 from the germline V gene are MDHEN and SYDVKM. CDR3 length: 17 amino acids. The CDR3 is CASRRLTSGRTSYEQYF. CDR3 coding DNA: TGTGCCAGCAGGCGGCTCACTAGCGGGAGAACCTCCTACGAGCAGTACTTC.

This clone was detected a few times. The V gene is TRBV4-3, the J gene TRBJ1-1, with TRBD1 matching over 8 bases. The germline V gene encodes CDR1 LGHNA and CDR2 YSLEER. There are 13 residues in the CDR3. J was trimmed by 5 bases and V by 1 base; bases with no gene match: 0. CDR3 amino acids: CASSQGQGTEAFF. The CDR3 DNA follows: TGCGCCAGCAGCCAAGGACAGGGGACTGAAGCTTTCTTT.

The V call is TRBV28, the J call TRBJ1-5; 10 bases line up with TRBD1. The junction had 13 bases not matched to a gene; V was cut back by 7 bases and J by 7 bases. The CDR3 contains 16 residues. Germline V gene lookup returns CDR1 MDHEN and CDR2 SYDVKM. CDR3 DNA sequence: TGTGCCAGCACCAATCCCGGGACAGGGGTTTGGCAGCCCCAGCATTTT. Encoded protein: CASTNPGTGVWQPQHF.

This chain connects TRBV7-3 to TRBJ2-1; TRBD2 matches at 11 bases. V was pared by 1 base and J by 7 bases, with 3 bases of the junction left unmatched. The germline gives CDR1 SGHTA, CDR2 FQGTGA. The CDR3 totals 15 residues. CDR3 sequence (DNA): TGTGCCAGCAGCTTAATTAGCGGGGGGGCGAATGAGCAGTTCTTC. Its protein is CASSLISGGANEQFF.

This clone appeared once. The J gene is TRBJ1-2, the V gene TRBV4-2; a weak D match, TRBD1 (6 bases). This CDR3 region has 14 residues. The V gene's germline CDR1 is LGHNA and CDR2 YNFKEQ. The V gene lost 1 base and the J gene lost 3 bases, with 9 bases spanning the gap. The CDR3 bases are TGTGCCAGCAGCCAAGCCCCAGGGGACTATGGCTACACCTTC. It yields the protein CASSQAPGDYGYTF.